Reported below is one TCR beta chain. Its matching antigen is unknown. V was trimmed by 0 bases and J by 5 bases, leaving 12 bases between them. Per the germline V gene, CDR1 is ENHRY and CDR2 is SYGVKD. The CDR3 extends over 15 amino acids. This entry is derived from a study of cytomegalovirus exposure and HLA in healthy donors. Study observations and caveats: Some V segments, including TRBV6-2 and TRBV6-3, were excluded as indistinguishable.

The PCR made use of 60 Vbeta and 13 Jbeta primers. Using immunoSEQ multiplex PCR, the repertoire was profiled, and TCRdb retains in-frame clones only, with some absent. Counted here are some 200,000 clones, approximately 82% occurring once; the ten biggest clones make up around 1.7%. The chain is built from TRBV10-3 and TRBJ2-3; perhaps TRBD2 as D (6 bases). Source material: PBMCs. This TCR derives from a young woman in good health and CMV-seronegative. The CDR3 sequence is CAISESVGSLDTQYF. CDR3 in DNA: TGTGCCATCAGTGAGTCAGTCGGGAGTCTAGATACGCAGTATTTT.